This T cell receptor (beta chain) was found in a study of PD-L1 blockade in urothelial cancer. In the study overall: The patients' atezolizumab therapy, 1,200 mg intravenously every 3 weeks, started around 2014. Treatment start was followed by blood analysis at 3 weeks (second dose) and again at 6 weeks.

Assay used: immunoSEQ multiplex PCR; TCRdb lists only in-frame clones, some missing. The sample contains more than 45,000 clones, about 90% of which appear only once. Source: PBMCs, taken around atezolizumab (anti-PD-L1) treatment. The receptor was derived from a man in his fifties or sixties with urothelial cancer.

The DNA for the CDR3 is TGTGCTAGATTCCCCGGGACAGGAGTAGACATCAATCAGCCCCAGCATTTT. Its protein is CARFPGTGVDINQPQHF. V gene TRBV12-5 combines with J gene TRBJ1-5; 8 bases fit TRBD1. The CDR3 is made up of 17 amino acids. CDR1 LGHNT and CDR2 FRNRAP come from the germline V gene. Germline trimming cut 9 bases from V and 3 bases from J; bases unmatched to any gene: 16.